This passage covers 5 T cell receptor beta chains from one sample sequenced in a study of CD8 T cells in ankylosing spondylitis. Whole-study results and caveats: A TCR beta motif of eight highly homologous variants appeared characteristic of ankylosing spondylitis blood.

No antigens are known for them. Via MiXCR, TCRdb re-called the 5' RACE reads, giving one row per CDR3 protein. Among around 890,000 distinct CDR3 sequences listed, 12% were seen once. Sequencing was done on a sample of blood, either unsorted or a sorted T cell fraction (not recorded which). All receptors derive from a male donor with ankylosing spondylitis.

This clonotype was observed a few times. This chain uses TRBV20-1 with TRBJ2-1; 9 nucleotides line up with TRBD2. Looked up from germline, CDR1 is DFQATT and CDR2 is SNEGSKA (reference sequence). V lost 0 bases to trimming and J lost 0 bases; unmatched junction nucleotides: 3. The CDR3 is 16 residues long. For the CDR3, the DNA is TGCAGTGCTAGAGAAGATAGCGGGAGCTCCTACAATGAGCAGTTCTTC. This translates into CSAREDSGSSYNEQFF.

This clonotype was detected ten times or more. The chain couples TRBV29-1 to TRBJ2-7; no clear D. V lost 7 bases and J 3 bases, leaving 10 bases between the germline ends. This CDR3 spans 11 amino acids. From germline, CDR1 is SQVTM and CDR2 ANQGSEA. CDR3 bases: TGCAGCGCGACGGCGAACTACGAGCAGTACTTC. Amino acids: CSATANYEQYF.

Ten or more counts support this clonotype. The chain carries TRBV4-2 and TRBJ2-2; TRBD1 is a possible D gene (5 bases). The germline V gene has CDR1 LGHNA and CDR2 YNFKEQ. V lost 6 bases and J lost 0, with 11 bases in between. This CDR3 region has 15 residues. The CDR3 spells CASRHRSANTGELFF. CDR3 nucleotides: TGTGCCAGCAGACACAGGAGCGCGAACACCGGGGAGCTGTTTTTT.

The CDR3 sequence: CASGRGSLNTEAFF. DNA for the CDR3: TGTGCCAGCGGCCGCGGGTCTTTGAACACTGAAGCTTTCTTT. The chain employs TRBV6-1 and TRBJ1-1, with no clear D. The CDR3 has 14 residues. V gave up 8 bases and J gave up 0 bases, with 13 bases separating them. Germline V gene lookup returns CDR1 MNHNS and CDR2 SASEGT.

This clonotype was observed many times. The chain couples TRBV29-1 to TRBJ2-3; 8 bases agree with TRBD1. Looked up from germline, CDR1 is SQVTM and CDR2 is ANQGSEA. The CDR3 consists of 14 residues. The trim removed 4 bases at V and 3 bases at J, leaving 6 bases unmatched. CDR3 DNA: TGCAGCGTTGGCCTAGGACAGGGAACAGATACGCAGTATTTT. The encoded protein is CSVGLGQGTDTQYF.